The TCR beta chain under discussion was sequenced for a study of blood T cell repertoires in COVID-19. Turning to the study itself: Sites in the United States, Italy and Spain provided acute and convalescent COVID-19 samples. From T cells, B-cell-depleted T cells, or PBMCs came the material, which was cDNA or gDNA.

TCRdb's table, derived via immunoSEQ multiplex PCR, lists solely in-frame clones and lacks some. The table has hundreds of thousands of clones, about 83% seen once. The CDR3 length is 15 residues. The ends lost 5 bases at V and 0 bases at J; junction bases unmatched: 3. CDR1 and CDR2 (germline): LGHDT, YNNKEL (reference sequence). A single count supports this clone. This sequence joins TRBV3-1 (or the pseudogene TRBV3-2) and TRBJ2-1; 8 bases agree with TRBD2. The source of this sequence is a man in his sixties who had recovered from COVID-19. Sequenced sample: peripheral blood. The CDR3 reads CASSYGGGSYNEQFF. DNA of the CDR3: TGTGCCAGCAGCTACGGGGGGGGCTCCTACAATGAGCAGTTCTTC.